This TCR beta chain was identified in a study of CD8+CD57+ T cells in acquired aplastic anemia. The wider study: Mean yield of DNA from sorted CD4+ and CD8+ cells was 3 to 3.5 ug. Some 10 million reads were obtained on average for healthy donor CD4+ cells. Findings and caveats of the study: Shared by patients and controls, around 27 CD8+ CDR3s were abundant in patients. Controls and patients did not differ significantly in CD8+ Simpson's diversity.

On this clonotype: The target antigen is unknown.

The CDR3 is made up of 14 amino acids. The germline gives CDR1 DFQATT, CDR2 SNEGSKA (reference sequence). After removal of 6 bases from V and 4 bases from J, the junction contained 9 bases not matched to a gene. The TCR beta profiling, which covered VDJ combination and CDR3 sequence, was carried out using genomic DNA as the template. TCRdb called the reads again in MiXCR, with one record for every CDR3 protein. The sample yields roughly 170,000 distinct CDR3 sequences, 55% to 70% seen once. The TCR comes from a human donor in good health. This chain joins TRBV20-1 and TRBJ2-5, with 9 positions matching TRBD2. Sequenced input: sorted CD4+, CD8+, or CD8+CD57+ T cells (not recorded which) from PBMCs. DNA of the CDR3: TGCAGTGCCACACTCACTAGCGGGTCAGAGACCCAGTACTTC. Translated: CSATLTSGSETQYF.